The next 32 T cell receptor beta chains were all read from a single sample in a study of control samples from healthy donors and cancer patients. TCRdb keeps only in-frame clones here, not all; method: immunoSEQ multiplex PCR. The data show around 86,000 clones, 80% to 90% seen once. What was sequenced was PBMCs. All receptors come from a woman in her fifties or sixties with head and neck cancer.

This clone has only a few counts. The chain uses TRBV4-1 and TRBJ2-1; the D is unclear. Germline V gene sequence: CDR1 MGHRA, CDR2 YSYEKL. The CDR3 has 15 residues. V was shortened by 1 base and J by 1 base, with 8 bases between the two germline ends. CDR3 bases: TGCGCCAGCAGCCAAGCAGCAGATTCCTACAATGAGCAGTTCTTC. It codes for CASSQAADSYNEQFF.

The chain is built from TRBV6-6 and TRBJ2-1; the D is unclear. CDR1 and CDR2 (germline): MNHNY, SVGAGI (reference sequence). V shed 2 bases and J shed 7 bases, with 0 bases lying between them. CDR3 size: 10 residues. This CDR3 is CASSYNEQFF. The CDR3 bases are TGTGCCAGCAGTTACAATGAGCAGTTCTTC.

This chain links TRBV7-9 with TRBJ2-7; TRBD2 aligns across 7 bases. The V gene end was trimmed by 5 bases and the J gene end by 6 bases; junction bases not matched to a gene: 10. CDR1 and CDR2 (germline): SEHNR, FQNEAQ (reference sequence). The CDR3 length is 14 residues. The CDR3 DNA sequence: TGTGCCAGCAGCCCGATGGGGGGGGTTCCCGAGCAGTACTTC. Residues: CASSPMGGVPEQYF. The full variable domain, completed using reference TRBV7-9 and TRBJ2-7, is DTGVSQNPRHKITKRGQNVTFRCDPISEHNRLYWYRQTLGQGPEFLTYFQNEAQLEKSRLLSDRFSAERPKGSFSTLEIQRTEQGDSAMYLCASSPMGGVPEQYFGPGTRLTVT.

CDR3 protein: CASSQAGSGNTIYF. The DNA of the CDR3 is TGTGCCAGCAGCCAAGCAGGGTCTGGAAACACCATATATTTT. The rearrangement joins TRBV3-1 (or the pseudogene TRBV3-2) to TRBJ1-3, with D perhaps TRBD1 (5 bases). CDR1 and CDR2 (germline): LGHDT, YNNKEL (reference sequence). This CDR3 is 14 amino acids long. V was pared by 1 base and J by 1 base, with 5 bases between.

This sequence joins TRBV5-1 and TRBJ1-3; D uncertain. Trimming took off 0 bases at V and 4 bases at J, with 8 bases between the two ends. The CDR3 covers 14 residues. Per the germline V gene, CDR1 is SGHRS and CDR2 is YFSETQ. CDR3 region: CASSLGSGGNTIYF. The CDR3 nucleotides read TGCGCCAGCAGCTTGGGCTCCGGAGGAAACACCATATATTTT. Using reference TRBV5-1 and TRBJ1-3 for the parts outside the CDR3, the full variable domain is KAGVTQTPRYLIKTRGQQVTLSCSPISGHRSVSWYQQTPGQGLQFLFEYFSETQRNKGNFPGRFSGRQFSNSRSEMNVSTLELGDSALYLCASSLGSGGNTIYFGEGSWLTVV.

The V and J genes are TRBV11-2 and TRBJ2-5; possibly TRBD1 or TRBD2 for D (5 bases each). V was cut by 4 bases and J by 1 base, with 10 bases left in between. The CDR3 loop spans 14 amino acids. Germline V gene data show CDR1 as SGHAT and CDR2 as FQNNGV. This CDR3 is CASSSLGGQETQYF. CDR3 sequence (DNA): TGTGCCAGCAGCTCTCTTGGGGGCCAAGAGACCCAGTACTTC.

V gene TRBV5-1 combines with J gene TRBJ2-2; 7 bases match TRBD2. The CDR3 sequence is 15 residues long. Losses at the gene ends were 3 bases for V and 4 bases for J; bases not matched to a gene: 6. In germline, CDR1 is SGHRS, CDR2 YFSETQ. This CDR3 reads CASSSGTTSTGELFF. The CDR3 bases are TGCGCCAGCAGCTCCGGGACTACAAGCACCGGGGAGCTGTTTTTT.

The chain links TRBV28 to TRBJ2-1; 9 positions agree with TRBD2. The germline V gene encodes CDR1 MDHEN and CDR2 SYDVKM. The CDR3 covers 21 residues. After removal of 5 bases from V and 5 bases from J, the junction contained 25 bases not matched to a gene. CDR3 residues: CASSTYWQDLREGLVNNEQFF. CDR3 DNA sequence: TGTGCCAGCAGTACTTACTGGCAGGATTTGCGGGAGGGCCTAGTGAACAATGAGCAGTTCTTC.

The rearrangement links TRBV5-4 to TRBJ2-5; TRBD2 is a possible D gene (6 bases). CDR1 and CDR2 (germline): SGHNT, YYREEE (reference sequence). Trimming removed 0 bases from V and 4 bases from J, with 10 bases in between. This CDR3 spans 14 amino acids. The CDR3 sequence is CASSLAGSGETQYF. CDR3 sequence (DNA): TGTGCCAGCAGCTTGGCCGGGAGCGGAGAGACCCAGTACTTC.

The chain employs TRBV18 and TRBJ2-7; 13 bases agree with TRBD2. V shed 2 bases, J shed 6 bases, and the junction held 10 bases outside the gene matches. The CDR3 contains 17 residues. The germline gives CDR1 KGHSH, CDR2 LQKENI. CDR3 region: CASSPGTSGTLSAEQYF. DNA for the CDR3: TGTGCCAGCTCACCAGGGACTAGCGGGACCCTCTCGGCCGAGCAGTACTTC. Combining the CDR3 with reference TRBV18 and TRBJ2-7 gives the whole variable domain NAGVMQNPRHLVRRRGQEARLRCSPMKGHSHVYWYRQLPEEGLKFMVYLQKENIIDESGMPKERFSAEFPKEGPSILRIQQVVRGDSAAYFCASSPGTSGTLSAEQYFGPGTRLTVT.

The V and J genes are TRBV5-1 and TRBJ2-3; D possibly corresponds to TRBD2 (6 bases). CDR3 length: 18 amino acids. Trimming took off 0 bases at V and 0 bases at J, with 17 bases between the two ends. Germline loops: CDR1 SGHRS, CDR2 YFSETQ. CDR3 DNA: TGCGCCAGCAGCTTGGCCCTATATAGCGGAACTAGCACAGATACGCAGTATTTT. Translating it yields CASSLALYSGTSTDTQYF.

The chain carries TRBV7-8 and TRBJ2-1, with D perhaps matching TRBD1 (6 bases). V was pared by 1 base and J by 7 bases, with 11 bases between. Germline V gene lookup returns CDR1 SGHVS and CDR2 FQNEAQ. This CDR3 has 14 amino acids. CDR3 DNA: TGTGCCAGCAGCTTAGTTCAGGGGCCGAATGAGCAGTTCTTC. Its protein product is CASSLVQGPNEQFF.

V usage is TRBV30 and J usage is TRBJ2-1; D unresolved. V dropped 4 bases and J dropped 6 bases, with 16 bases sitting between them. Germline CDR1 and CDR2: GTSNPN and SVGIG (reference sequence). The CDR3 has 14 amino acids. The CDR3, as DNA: TGTGCCTGGACAATTGGACGAGTAACCAATGAGCAGTTCTTC. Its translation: CAWTIGRVTNEQFF.

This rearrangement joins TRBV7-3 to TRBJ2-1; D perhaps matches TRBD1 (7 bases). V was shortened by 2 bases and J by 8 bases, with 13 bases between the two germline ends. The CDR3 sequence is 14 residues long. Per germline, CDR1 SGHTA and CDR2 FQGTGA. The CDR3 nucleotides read TGTGCCAGCAGCTTACAGGGGGGCTGGGATGAGCAGTTCTTC. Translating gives CASSLQGGWDEQFF.

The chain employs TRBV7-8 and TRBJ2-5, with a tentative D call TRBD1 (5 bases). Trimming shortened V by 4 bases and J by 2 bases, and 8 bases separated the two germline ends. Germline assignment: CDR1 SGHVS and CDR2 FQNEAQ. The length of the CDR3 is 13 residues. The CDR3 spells CASSSNRQETQYF. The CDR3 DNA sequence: TGTGCCAGCAGCTCTAACAGGCAAGAGACCCAGTACTTC. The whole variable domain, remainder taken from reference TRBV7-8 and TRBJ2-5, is GAGVSQSPRYKVAKRGQDVALRCDPISGHVSLFWYQQALGQGPEFLTYFQNEAQLDKSGLPSDRFFAERPEGSVSTLKIQRTQQEDSAVYLCASSSNRQETQYFGPGTRLLVL.

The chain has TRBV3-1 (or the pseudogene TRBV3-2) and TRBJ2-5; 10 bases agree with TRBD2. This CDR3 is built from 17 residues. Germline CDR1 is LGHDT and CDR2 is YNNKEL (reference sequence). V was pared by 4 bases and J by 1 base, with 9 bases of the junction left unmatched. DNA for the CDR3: TGTGCCAGCAGCCTTTCTCGGACTAGCGGAAGCCAAGAGACCCAGTACTTC. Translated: CASSLSRTSGSQETQYF.

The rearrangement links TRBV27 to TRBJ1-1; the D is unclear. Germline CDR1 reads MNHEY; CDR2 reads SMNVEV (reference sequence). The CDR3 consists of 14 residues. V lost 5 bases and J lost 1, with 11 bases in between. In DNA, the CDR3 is TGTGCCAGCAGTCCCCTTGGAGGGAACACTGAAGCTTTCTTT. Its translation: CASSPLGGNTEAFF.

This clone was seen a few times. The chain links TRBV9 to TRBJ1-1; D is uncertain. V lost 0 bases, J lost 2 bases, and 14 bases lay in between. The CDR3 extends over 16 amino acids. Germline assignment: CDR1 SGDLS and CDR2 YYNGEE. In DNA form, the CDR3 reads TGTGCCAGCAGCGTAGCCCAGGACGGTTATAACACTGAAGCTTTCTTT. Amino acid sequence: CASSVAQDGYNTEAFF.

CDR3 nucleotides: TGTGCCAGCAGTTACGTCCGGACACCAGATACGCAGTATTTT. This sequence encodes CASSYVRTPDTQYF. The chain combines TRBV6-5 with TRBJ2-3, with D perhaps TRBD1 (5 bases). CDR3 size: 14 residues. V was cut by 2 bases and J by 4 bases, with 10 bases left in between. CDR1 and CDR2 (germline): MNHEY, SVGAGI.

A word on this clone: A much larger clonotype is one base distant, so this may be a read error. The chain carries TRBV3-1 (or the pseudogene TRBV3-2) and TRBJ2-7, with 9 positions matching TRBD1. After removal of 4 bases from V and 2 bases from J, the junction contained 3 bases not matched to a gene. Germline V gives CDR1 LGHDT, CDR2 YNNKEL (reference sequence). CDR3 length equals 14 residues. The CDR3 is CASSLRDRAYEQYF. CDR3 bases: TGTGCCAGCAGCCTCCGGGACAGGGCCTACGAGCAGTACTTC.

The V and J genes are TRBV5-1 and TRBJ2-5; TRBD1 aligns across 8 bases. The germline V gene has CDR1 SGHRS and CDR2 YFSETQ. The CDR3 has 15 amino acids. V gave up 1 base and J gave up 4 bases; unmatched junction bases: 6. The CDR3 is CASSLRQGSGETQYF. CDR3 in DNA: TGCGCCAGCAGCTTGAGACAGGGGTCGGGAGAGACCCAGTACTTC.

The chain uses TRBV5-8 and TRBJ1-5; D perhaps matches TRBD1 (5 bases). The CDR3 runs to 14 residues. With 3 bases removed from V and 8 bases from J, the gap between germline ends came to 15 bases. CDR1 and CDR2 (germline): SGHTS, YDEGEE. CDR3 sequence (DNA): TGTGCCAGCAGCTCACAGGAGTCAACGAAGCCCCAGCATTTT. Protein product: CASSSQESTKPQHF. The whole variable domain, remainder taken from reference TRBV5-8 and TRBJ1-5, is EAGVTQSPTHLIKTRGQQATLRCSPISGHTSVYWYQQALGLGLQFLLWYDEGEERNRGNFPPRFSGRQFPNYSSELNVNALELEDSALYLCASSSQESTKPQHFGDGTRLSIL.

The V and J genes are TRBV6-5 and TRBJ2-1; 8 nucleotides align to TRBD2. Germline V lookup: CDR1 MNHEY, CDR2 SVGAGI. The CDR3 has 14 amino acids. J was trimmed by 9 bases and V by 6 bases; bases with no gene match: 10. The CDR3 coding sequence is TGTGCCAGCAGAGCGGGAGAAGTGGTAGGTGAGCAGTTCTTC. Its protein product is CASRAGEVVGEQFF.

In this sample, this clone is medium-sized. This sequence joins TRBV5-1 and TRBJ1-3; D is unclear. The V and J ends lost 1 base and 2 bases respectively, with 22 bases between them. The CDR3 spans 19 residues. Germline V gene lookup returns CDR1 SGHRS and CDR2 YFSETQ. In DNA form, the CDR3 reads TGCGCCAGCAGCTTGTTAGGTGCTGGATTTCGGACGACTGGAAACACCATATATTTT. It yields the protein CASSLLGAGFRTTGNTIYF.

Written as DNA, the CDR3 is TGTGCCAGCAGTAGTCTAGCGGAGCCCACAGATACGCAGTATTTT. This gives the protein CASSSLAEPTDTQYF. This chain connects TRBV6-4 to TRBJ2-3; 7 nucleotides match TRBD2. This CDR3 is 15 amino acids long. V lost 5 bases to trimming and J lost 2 bases; unmatched junction nucleotides: 7. Germline assignment: CDR1 MRHNA and CDR2 SNTAGT.

The CDR3 bases are TGTGCCAGCAGCTTGGGGACAGCTAACTATGGCTACACCTTC. Its protein is CASSLGTANYGYTF. The chain couples TRBV7-2 to TRBJ1-2, with TRBD1 matching over 7 bases. The V and J ends lost 3 bases and 0 bases, in that order; junction bases with no gene match: 1. In germline, CDR1 is SGHTA, CDR2 FQGNSA. The CDR3 sequence is 14 residues long.

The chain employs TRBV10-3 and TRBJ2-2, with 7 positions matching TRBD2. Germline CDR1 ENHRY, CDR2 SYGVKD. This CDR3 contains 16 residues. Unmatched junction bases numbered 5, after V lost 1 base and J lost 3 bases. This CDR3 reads CAISEFSSGDTGELFF. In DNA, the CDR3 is TGTGCCATCAGTGAGTTCTCTAGCGGAGACACCGGGGAGCTGTTTTTT.

CDR3 protein: CASSAQGATDNEQFF. CDR3 nucleotides: TGTGCCAGCAGTGCACAGGGGGCCACGGACAATGAGCAGTTCTTC. The rearrangement joins TRBV28 to TRBJ2-1; the match to TRBD1 covers 9 bases. V shed 5 bases, J shed 5 bases, and the junction held 7 bases outside the gene matches. This CDR3 is 15 amino acids long. Germline assignment: CDR1 MDHEN and CDR2 SYDVKM.

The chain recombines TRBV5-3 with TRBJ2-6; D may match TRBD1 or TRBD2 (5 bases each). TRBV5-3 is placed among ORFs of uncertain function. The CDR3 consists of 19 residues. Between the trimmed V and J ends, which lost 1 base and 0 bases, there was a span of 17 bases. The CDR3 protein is CARSLNRRDLHSGANVLTF. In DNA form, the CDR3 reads TGTGCCAGAAGCTTGAACCGCCGGGACCTCCACTCTGGGGCCAACGTCCTGACTTTC.

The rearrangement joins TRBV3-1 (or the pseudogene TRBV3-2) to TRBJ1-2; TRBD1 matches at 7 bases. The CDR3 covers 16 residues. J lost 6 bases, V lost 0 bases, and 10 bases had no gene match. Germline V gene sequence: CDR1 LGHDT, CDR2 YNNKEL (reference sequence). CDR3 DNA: TGTGCCAGCAGCCAAGATCTGGTCAGGGGGGCTGATGGCTACACCTTC. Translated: CASSQDLVRGADGYTF.

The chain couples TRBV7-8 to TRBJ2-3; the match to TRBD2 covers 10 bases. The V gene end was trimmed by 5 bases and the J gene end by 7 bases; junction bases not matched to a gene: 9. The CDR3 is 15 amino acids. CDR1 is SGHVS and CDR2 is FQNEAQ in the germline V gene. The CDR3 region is CASSVRLAGVNTQYF. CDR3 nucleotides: TGTGCCAGCAGCGTCCGGCTAGCGGGAGTTAATACGCAGTATTTT.

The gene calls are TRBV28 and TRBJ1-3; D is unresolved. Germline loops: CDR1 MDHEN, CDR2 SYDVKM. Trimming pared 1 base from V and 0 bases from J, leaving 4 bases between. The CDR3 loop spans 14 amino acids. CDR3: CASSLSASGNTIYF. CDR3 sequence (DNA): TGTGCCAGCAGTTTATCCGCCTCTGGAAACACCATATATTTT.